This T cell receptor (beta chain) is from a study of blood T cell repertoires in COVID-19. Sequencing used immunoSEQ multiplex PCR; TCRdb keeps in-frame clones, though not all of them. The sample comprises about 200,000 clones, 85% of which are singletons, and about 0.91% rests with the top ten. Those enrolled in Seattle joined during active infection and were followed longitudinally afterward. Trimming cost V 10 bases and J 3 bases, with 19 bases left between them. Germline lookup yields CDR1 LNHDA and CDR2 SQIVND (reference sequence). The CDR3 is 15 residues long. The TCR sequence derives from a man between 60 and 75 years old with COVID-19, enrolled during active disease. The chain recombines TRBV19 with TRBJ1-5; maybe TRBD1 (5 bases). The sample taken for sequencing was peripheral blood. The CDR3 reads CATLEYSGSNQPQHF. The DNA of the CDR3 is TGTGCCACCCTAGAATATTCAGGGTCCAATCAGCCCCAGCATTTT.